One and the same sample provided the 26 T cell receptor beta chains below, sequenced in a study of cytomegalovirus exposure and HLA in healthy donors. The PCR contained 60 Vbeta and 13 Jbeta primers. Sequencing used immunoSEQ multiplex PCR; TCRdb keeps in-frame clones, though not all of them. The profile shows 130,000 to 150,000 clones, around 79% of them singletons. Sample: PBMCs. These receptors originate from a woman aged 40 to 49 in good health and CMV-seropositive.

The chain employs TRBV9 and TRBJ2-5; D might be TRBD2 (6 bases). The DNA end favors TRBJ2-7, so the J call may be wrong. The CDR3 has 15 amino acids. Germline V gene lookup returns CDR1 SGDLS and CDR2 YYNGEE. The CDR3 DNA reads TGTGCCAGCAGCGTTACCGGAGGGGCTTACTACGAGCAGTACTTC. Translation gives CASSVTGGAYYEQYF.

The CDR3 protein is CASTNPGTETQYF. The DNA of the CDR3 is TGTGCCAGCACTAACCCGGGGACTGAGACCCAGTACTTC. The rearrangement links TRBV6-5 to TRBJ2-5; D is perhaps TRBD2 (6 bases). V was pared by 7 bases and J by 5 bases, with 14 bases between. The V gene's germline CDR1 is MNHEY and CDR2 SVGAGI. The CDR3 length is 13 residues.

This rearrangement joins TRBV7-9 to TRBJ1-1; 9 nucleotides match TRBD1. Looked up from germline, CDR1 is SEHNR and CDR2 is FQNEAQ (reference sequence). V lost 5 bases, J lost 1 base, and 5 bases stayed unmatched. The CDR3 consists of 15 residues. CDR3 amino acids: CASSQNRGQNTEAFF. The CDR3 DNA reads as TGTGCCAGCAGCCAAAACAGGGGGCAGAACACTGAAGCTTTCTTT.

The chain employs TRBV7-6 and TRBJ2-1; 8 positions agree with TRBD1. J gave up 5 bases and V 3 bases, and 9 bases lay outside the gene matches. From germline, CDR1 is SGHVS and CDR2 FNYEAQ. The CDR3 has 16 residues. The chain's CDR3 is CASSFITGTGNNEQFF. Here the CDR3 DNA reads TGTGCCAGCAGCTTTATAACCGGGACAGGTAACAATGAGCAGTTCTTC.

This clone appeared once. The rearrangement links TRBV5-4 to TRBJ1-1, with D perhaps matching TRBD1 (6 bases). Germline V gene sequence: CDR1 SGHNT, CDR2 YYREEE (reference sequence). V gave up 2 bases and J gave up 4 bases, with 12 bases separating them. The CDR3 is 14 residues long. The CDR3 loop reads CASSLGRGSTEAFF. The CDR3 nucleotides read TGTGCCAGCAGCTTAGGAAGGGGGAGCACTGAAGCTTTCTTT.

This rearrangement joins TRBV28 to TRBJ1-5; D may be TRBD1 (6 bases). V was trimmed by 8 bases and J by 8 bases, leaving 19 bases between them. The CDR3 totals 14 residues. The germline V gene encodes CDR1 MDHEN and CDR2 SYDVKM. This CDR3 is CASYRVAPLEPQHF. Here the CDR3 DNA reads TGTGCCAGCTACAGGGTAGCTCCCCTAGAGCCCCAGCATTTT.

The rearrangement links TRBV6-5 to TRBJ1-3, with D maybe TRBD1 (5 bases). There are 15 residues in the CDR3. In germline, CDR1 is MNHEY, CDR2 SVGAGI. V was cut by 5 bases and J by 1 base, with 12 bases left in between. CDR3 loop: CASSSWGASGNTIYF. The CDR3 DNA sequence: TGTGCCAGCAGTAGCTGGGGCGCGTCTGGAAACACCATATATTTT.

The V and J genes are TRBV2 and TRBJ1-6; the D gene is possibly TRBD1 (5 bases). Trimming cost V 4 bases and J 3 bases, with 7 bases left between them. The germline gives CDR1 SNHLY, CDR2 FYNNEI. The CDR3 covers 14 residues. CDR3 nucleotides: TGTGCCAGCAGTGGGACAAACTATAATTCACCCCTCCACTTT. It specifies CASSGTNYNSPLHF. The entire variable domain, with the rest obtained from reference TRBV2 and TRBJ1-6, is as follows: EPEVTQTPSHQVTQMGQEVILRCVPISNHLYFYWYRQILGQKVEFLVSFYNNEISEKSEIFDDQFSVERPDGSNFTLKIRSTKLEDSAMYFCASSGTNYNSPLHFGNGTRLTVT.

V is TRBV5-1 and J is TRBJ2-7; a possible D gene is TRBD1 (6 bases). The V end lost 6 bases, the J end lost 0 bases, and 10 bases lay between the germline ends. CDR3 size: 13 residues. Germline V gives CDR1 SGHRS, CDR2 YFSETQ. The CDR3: CASTWDNSYEQYF. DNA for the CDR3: TGCGCCAGCACCTGGGACAACTCCTACGAGCAGTACTTC.

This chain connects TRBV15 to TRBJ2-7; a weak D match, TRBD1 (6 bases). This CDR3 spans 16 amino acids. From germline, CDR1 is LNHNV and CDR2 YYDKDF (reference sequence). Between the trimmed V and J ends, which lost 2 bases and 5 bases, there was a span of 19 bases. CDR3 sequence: CATSRRKGHADHEQYF. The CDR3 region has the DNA TGTGCCACCAGCAGAAGAAAGGGACACGCGGACCACGAGCAGTACTTC.

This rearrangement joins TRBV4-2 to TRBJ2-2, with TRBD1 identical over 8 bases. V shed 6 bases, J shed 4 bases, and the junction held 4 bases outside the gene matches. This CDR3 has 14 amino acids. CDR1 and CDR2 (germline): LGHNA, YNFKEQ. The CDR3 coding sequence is TGTGCCAGCAGGGCCACAGGGGGCACCGGGGAGCTGTTTTTT. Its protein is CASRATGGTGELFF.

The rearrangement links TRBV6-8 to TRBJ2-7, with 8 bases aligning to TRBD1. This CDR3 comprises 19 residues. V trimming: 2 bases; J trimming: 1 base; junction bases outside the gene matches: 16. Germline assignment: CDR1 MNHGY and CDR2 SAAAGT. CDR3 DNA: TGTGCCAGCAGTTACGTCCGGACAGGGTCCCCCCTCTATTCCTACGAGCAGTACTTC. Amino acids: CASSYVRTGSPLYSYEQYF.

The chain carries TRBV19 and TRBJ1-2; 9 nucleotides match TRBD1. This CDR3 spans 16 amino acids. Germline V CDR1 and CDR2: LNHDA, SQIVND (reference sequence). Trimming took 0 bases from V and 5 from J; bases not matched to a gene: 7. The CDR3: CASSIDLQGARYGYTF. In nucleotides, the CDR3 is TGTGCCAGTAGTATAGATCTACAGGGGGCGAGATATGGCTACACCTTC.

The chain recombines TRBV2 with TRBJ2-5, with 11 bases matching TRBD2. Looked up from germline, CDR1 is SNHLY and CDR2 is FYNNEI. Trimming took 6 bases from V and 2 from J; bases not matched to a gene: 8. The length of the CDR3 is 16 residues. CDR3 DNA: TGTGCCAGCAGGGTCCTAGCGGGGGGTCTACAAGAGACCCAGTACTTC. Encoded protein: CASRVLAGGLQETQYF.

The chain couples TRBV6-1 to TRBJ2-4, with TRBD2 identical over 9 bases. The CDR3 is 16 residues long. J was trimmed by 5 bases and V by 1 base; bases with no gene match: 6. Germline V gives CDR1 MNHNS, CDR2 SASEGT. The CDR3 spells CASSEGPAGGQNIQYF. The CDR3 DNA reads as TGTGCCAGCAGTGAAGGCCCGGCGGGGGGGCAAAACATTCAGTACTTC.

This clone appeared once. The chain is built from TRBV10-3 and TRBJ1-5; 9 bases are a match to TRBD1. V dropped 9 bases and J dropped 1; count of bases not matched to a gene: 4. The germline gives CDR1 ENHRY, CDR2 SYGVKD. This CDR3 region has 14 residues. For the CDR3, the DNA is TGTGCCATAGGGACAGGGTTGAGCAATCAGCCCCAGCATTTT. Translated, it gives CAIGTGLSNQPQHF.

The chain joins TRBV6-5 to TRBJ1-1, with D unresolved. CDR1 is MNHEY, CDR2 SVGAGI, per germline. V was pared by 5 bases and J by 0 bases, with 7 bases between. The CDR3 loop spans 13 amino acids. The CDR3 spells CASSAEMNTEAFF. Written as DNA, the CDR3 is TGTGCCAGCAGTGCCGAGATGAACACTGAAGCTTTCTTT.

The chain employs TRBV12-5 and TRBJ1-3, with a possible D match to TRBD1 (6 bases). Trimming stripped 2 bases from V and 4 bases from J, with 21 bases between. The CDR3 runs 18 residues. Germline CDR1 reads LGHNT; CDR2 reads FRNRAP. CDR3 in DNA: TGTGCTAGTGGTTTGCCCCCCTGGGGGGGCTCGAGGGGAAACACCATATATTTT. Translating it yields CASGLPPWGGSRGNTIYF.

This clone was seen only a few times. Here the CDR3 reads CASRPGTVHEQFF. The DNA of the CDR3 is TGTGCCAGCAGACCCGGGACAGTCCATGAGCAGTTCTTC. The chain carries TRBV6-6 and TRBJ2-1; TRBD1 matches at 7 bases. With 6 bases clipped from V and 8 bases from J, the junction kept 7 bases outside the gene matches. The CDR3 totals 13 residues. Germline CDR1 is MNHNY and CDR2 is SVGAGI (reference sequence).

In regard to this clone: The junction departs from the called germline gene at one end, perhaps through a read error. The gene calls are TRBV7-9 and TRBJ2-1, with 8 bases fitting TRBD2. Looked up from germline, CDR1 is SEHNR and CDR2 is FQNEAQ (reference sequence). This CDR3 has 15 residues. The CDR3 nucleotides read TGTGCCAGCAGTTTAGCGGGGAGGTCCTACAATGAGCAGTTCTTC. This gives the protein CASSLAGRSYNEQFF.

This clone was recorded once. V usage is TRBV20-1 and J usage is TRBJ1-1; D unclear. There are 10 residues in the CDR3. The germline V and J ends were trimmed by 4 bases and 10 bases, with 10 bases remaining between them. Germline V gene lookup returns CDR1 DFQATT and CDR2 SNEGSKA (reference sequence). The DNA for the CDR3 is TGCAGTGCTACGGCTGAGCGAGCTTTCTTT. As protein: CSATAERAFF.

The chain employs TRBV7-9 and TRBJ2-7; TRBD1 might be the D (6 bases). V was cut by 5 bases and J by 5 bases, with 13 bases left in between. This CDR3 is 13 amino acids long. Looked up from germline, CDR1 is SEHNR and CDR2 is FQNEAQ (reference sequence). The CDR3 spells CASSTRGFDEQYF. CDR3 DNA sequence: TGTGCCAGCAGCACCAGGGGTTTCGACGAGCAGTACTTC.

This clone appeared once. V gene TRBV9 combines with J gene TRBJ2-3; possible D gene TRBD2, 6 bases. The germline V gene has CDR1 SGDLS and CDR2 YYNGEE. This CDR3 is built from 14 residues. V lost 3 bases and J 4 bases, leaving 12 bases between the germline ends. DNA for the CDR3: TGTGCCAGCAGCGCCAGCCAGCGGGCAGATACGCAGTATTTT. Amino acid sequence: CASSASQRADTQYF.

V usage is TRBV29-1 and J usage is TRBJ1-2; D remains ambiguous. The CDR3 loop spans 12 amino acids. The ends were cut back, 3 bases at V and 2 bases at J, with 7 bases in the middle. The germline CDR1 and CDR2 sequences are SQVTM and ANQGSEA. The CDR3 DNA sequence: TGCAGCGTTGACCGCGAGAACTATGGCTACACCTTC. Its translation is CSVDRENYGYTF.

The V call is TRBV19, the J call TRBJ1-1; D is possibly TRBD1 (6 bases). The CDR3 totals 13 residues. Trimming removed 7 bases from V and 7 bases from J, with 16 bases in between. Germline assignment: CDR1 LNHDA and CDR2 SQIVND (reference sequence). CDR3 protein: CASIPRDTNEAFF. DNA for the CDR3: TGTGCCAGTATCCCAAGGGACACCAATGAAGCTTTCTTT.

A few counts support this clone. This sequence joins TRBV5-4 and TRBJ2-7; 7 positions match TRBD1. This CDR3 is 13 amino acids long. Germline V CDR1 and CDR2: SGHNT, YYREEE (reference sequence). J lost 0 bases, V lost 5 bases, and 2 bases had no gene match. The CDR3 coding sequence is TGTGCCAGCAGAAGGGACAGCTCCTACGAGCAGTACTTC. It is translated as CASRRDSSYEQYF.